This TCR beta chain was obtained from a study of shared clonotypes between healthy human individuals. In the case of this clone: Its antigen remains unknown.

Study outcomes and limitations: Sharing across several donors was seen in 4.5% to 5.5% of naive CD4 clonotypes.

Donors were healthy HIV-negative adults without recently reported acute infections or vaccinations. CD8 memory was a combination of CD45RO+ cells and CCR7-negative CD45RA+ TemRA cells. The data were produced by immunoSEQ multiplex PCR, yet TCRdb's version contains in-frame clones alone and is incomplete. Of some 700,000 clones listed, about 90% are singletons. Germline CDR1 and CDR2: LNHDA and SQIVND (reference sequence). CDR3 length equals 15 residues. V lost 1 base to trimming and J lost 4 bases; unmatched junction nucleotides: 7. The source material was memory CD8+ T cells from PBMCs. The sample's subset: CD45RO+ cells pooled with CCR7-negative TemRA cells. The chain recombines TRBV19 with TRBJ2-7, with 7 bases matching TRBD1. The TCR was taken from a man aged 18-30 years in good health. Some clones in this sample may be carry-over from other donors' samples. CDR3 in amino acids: CASSIGSGGIYEQYF. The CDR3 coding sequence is TGTGCCAGTAGTATAGGGTCAGGGGGAATTTACGAGCAGTACTTC.